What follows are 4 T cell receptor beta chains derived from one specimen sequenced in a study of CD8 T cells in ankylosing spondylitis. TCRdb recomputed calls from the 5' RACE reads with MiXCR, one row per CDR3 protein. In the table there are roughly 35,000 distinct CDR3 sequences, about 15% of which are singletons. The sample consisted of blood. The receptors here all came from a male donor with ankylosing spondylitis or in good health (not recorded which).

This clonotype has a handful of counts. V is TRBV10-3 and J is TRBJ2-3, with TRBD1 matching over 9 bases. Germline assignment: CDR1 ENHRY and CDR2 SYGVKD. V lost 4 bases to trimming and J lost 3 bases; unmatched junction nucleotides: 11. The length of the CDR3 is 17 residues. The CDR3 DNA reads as TGTGCCATCAGTGCCGGTCGGGGGACAGGGAGGACAGATACGCAGTATTTT. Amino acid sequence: CAISAGRGTGRTDTQYF.

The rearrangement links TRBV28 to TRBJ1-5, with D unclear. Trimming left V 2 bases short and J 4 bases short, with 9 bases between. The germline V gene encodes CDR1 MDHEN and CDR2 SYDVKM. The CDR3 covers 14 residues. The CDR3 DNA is TGTGCCAGCAGTTTAAGGGCGGAGAATCAGCCCCAGCATTTT. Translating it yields CASSLRAENQPQHF.

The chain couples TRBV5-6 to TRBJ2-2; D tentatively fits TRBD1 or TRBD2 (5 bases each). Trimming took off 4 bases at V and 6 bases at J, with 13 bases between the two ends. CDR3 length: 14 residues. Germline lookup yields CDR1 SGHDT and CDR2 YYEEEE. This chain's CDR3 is CASSPSGLPGELFF. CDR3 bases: TGTGCCAGCAGCCCCTCGGGGCTGCCCGGGGAGCTGTTTTTT. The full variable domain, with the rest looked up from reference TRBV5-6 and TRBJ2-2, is DAGVTQSPTHLIKTRGQQVTLRCSPKSGHDTVSWYQQALGQGPQFIFQYYEEEERQRGNFPDRFSGHQFPNYSSELNVNALLLGDSALYLCASSPSGLPGELFFGEGSRLTVL.

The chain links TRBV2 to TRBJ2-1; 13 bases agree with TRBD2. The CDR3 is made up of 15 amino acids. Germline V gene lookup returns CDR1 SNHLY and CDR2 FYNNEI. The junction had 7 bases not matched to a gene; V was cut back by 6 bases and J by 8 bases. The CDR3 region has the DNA TGTGCCAGCAGCTGGACTAGCGGGAGTGGCGATGAGCAGTTCTTC. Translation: CASSWTSGSGDEQFF.